The T cell receptor beta chain described here comes from a study of identical twins. General study findings and limits: Cord blood's abundant beta clonotypes had fewer insertions, unlike memory repertoires. When twins shared out-of-frame alpha sequences, those sequences had excess low generation probability.

One entry per CDR3 protein, called by TCRdb with MiXCR from the 5' RACE reads. The table records about 190,000 distinct CDR3 sequences, around a sixth of them present only once. This clonotype was recorded many times. Its antigen is currently unknown. These data also featured in a second study, about T cells expressing NK-cell markers. Turning to that study: Seven of the eight sequenced donors were HCMV-seropositive; one was seronegative. Several donors likewise had their CD3+CD56-NKG2C+ fraction led by these clonotypes.

Material: CD8+ T cells sorted from blood. The receptor's source is a young woman in good health.

This chain's CDR3 is CASSSPGLLEQFF. The CDR3, as DNA: TGTGCCAGCAGTTCACCTGGACTGCTTGAGCAGTTCTTC. This chain uses TRBV12-3 or TRBV12-4 with TRBJ2-1, with D possibly being TRBD2 (5 bases). Trimming removed 4 bases at V and 9 bases at J, with 13 bases between. CDR3 size: 13 residues.